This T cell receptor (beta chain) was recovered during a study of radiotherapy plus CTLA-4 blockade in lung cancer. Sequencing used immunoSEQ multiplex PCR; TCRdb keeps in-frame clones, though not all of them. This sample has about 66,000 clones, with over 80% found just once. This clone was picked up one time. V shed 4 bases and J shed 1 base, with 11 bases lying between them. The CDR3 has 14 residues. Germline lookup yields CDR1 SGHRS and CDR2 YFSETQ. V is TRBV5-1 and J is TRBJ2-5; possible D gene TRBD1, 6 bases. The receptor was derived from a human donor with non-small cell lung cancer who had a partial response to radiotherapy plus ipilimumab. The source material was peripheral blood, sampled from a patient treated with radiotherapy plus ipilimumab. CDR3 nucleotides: TGCGCCAGCAGCCTTCAGGGGACCCAAGAGACCCAGTACTTC. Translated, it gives CASSLQGTQETQYF.